The 32 T cell receptor beta chains below come from one sample, sequenced in a study of regulatory T cells in long-lasting Graves disease. Regarding time point: newly diagnosed GD, antithyroid drugs for less than 3 months. TCR sequences were obtained from RNA taken from PBMCs. Sequencing libraries for TCR beta were prepared with iRepertoire HTBI primers and Arm-PCR of CDR3 regions. TCRdb used MiXCR to reprocess the multiplex PCR reads, holding one entry per CDR3 protein. This sample yields some 250,000 distinct CDR3 sequences, of which around 17% are seen a single time; around 20% belongs to the top ten. Sample: peripheral blood mononuclear cells (PBMCs), taken at new diagnosis, from a patient treated with antithyroid drugs. The receptors come from a female donor with Graves disease.

The table lists this clonotype with a few counts. This may be a read error: a much more frequent sequence differs by one nucleotide. This sequence joins TRBV19 and TRBJ2-1; D may be TRBD2 (5 bases). This CDR3 contains 15 residues. Per germline, CDR1 LNHDA and CDR2 SQIVND (reference sequence). For the CDR3, the DNA is TGTGCCAGTTCTAGACTACCTTCAAGCTACAATGAGCAGCTCTTC. Translated, it gives CASSRLPSSYNEQLF.

This chain connects TRBV20-1 to TRBJ2-3, with no clear D. This CDR3 contains 13 residues. CDR1 is DFQATT, CDR2 SNEGSKA, per germline (reference sequence). V dropped 0 bases and J dropped 4 bases, with 8 bases sitting between them. CDR3 residues: CSARETVSDTQYF. CDR3 bases: TGCAGTGCTAGAGAGACTGTTTCAGATACGCAGTATTTT.

This clonotype was counted many times. This chain connects TRBV7-9 to TRBJ1-1; 8 bases fit TRBD1. Per germline, CDR1 SEHNR and CDR2 FQNEAQ (reference sequence). Germline trimming cut 5 bases from V and 1 base from J; bases unmatched to any gene: 6. The length of the CDR3 is 15 residues. DNA for the CDR3: TGTGCCAGCAGCAGACCCAGGGGGCCGAACACTGAAGCTTTCTTT. It translates to CASSRPRGPNTEAFF.

This clonotype has at least ten counts. The chain has TRBV9 and TRBJ1-1; D is unclear. V was cut by 0 bases and J by 3 bases, with 9 bases left in between. The germline CDR1 and CDR2 sequences are SGDLS and YYNGEE. This CDR3 is 14 amino acids long. Written as DNA, the CDR3 is TGTGCCAGCAGCGTAGAGGTGGGCGACACTGAAGCTTTCTTT. Translating it yields CASSVEVGDTEAFF.

This clonotype was seen ten or more times. The chain links TRBV7-9 to TRBJ2-7, with D possibly being TRBD1 (6 bases). CDR1 and CDR2 from the germline V gene are SEHNR and FQNEAQ (reference sequence). The V gene lost 1 base and the J gene lost 7 bases, with 11 bases spanning the gap. The CDR3 runs to 13 residues. The CDR3 loop reads CASSLVAGAEQYF. The CDR3 region has the DNA TGTGCCAGCAGCTTAGTGGCAGGGGCAGAGCAGTACTTC.

This clonotype was seen at least ten times. The chain joins TRBV5-1 to TRBJ1-3; the D is unclear. This CDR3 region has 14 residues. Germline assignment: CDR1 SGHRS and CDR2 YFSETQ. V lost 0 bases, J lost 4 bases, and 8 bases lay in between. The CDR3 nucleotides read TGCGCCAGCAGCTTGGGGGCAGGAGGAAACACCATATATTTT. Encoded protein: CASSLGAGGNTIYF.

Worth noting for this clonotype: This probably arose from a read error, given a far larger clone one base away. The chain couples TRBV5-5 to TRBJ2-1; D call uncertain. The J call may be faulty, since TRBJ2-5 better matches the DNA end. Germline V gives CDR1 SGHKS, CDR2 YYEKEE (reference sequence). CDR3 length: 13 residues. CDR3 residues: CASSPAWQETQYF. The CDR3 DNA sequence: TGTGCCAGCAGCCCAGCTTGGCAAGAGACCCAGTACTTC.

This chain links TRBV30 with TRBJ1-1; no firm D call. This CDR3 spans 13 amino acids. In germline, CDR1 is GTSNPN, CDR2 SVGIG (reference sequence). With 4 bases removed from V and 4 bases from J, the gap between germline ends came to 13 bases. The CDR3 coding sequence is TGTGCCTGGACCTCCGACGGGCGCACTGAAGCTTTCTTT. This sequence encodes CAWTSDGRTEAFF. Full variable domain (rest looked up from reference TRBV30 and TRBJ1-1): SQTIHQWPATLVQPVGSPLSLECTVEGTSNPNLYWYRQAAGRGLQLLFYSVGIGQISSEVPQNLSASRPQDRQFILSSKKLLLSDSGFYLCAWTSDGRTEAFFGQGTRLTVV.

This clonotype was picked up many times. The rearrangement links TRBV2 to TRBJ2-7; D remains ambiguous. CDR3 length equals 10 residues. The V gene's germline CDR1 is SNHLY and CDR2 FYNNEI. V lost 8 bases, J lost 5 bases, and 7 bases lay in between. Here the CDR3 DNA reads TGTGCCAGCGGGTATAACGAGCAGTACTTC. Translating gives CASGYNEQYF.

Many counts were recorded for this clonotype. The V gene is TRBV7-3, the J gene TRBJ2-3; 7 bases match TRBD2. The CDR3 spans 15 residues. J gave up 4 bases and V 5 bases, and 9 bases lay outside the gene matches. Looked up from germline, CDR1 is SGHTA and CDR2 is FQGTGA. The CDR3 reads CASSPSRGSPDTQYF. CDR3 DNA: TGTGCCAGCAGCCCCTCCCGCGGGAGTCCAGATACGCAGTATTTT.

Concerning this clonotype: A far larger clone is one base from this, pointing to a likely read error. V is TRBV7-3 and J is TRBJ2-1; 7 bases fit TRBD1. Germline V gives CDR1 SGHTA, CDR2 FQGTGA. The CDR3 contains 15 residues. With V trimmed by 5 bases and J by 12 bases, 16 bases remained unmatched. The CDR3 region has the DNA TGTGCCAGCAGCCAGGGACAGATGATAGGAGATGGGCAGTTCTTC. Protein product: CASSQGQMIGDGQFF.

In this sample, this clonotype turned up many times. The rearrangement links TRBV24-1 to TRBJ2-7; 8 bases fit TRBD2. J lost 0 bases, V lost 1 base, and 7 bases had no gene match. Germline values: CDR1 KGHDR, CDR2 SFDVKD. This CDR3 spans 17 amino acids. The CDR3 nucleotides are TGTGCCACCAGTGATTTCCTAAGCGGGAGCCTCTCCTACGAGCAGTACTTC. Its protein is CATSDFLSGSLSYEQYF.

At least ten counts were recorded for this clonotype. This sequence joins TRBV6-1 and TRBJ2-1; the D gene is possibly TRBD1 (5 bases). This CDR3 region has 14 residues. The V and J ends lost 7 bases and 6 bases respectively, with 16 bases between them. Germline values: CDR1 MNHNS, CDR2 SASEGT. CDR3 DNA sequence: TGTGCCAGCACACGGACACTGCCGTTCAATGAGCAGTTCTTC. Its protein is CASTRTLPFNEQFF.

The chain combines TRBV19 with TRBJ1-4, with TRBD1 identical over 9 bases. From germline, CDR1 is LNHDA and CDR2 SQIVND (reference sequence). The ends lost 5 bases at V and 8 bases at J; junction bases unmatched: 6. The CDR3 is 14 amino acids. In DNA form, the CDR3 reads TGTGCCAGTAGTCGGACAGGGGAGTGGGAAAAACTGTTTTTT. Its protein product is CASSRTGEWEKLFF.

The rearrangement uses TRBV30 and TRBJ1-1; possibly TRBD1 for D (5 bases). The germline V and J ends were trimmed by 1 base and 4 bases, with 22 bases remaining between them. This CDR3 contains 17 residues. Germline CDR1 reads GTSNPN; CDR2 reads SVGIG (reference sequence). The chain's CDR3 is CAWSGGVGFNAGTEAFF. DNA for the CDR3: TGTGCCTGGAGTGGGGGGGTGGGATTTAATGCGGGCACTGAAGCTTTCTTT.

This clonotype was counted ten times or more. The chain combines TRBV3-1 with TRBJ1-2; the D is unclear. Germline CDR1 and CDR2: LGHDT and YNNKEL (reference sequence). Between the trimmed V and J ends, which lost 4 bases and 3 bases, there was a span of 18 bases. This CDR3 has 16 residues. The CDR3 loop reads CASSPRRRLADYGYTF. The CDR3 DNA is TGTGCCAGCAGCCCCCGGCGACGACTGGCGGACTATGGCTACACCTTC.

A single count supports this clonotype. A read error is possible here, since a much larger clone lies one base away. The genes are TRBV7-6 and TRBJ1-6; D unclear. Germline loops: CDR1 SGHVS, CDR2 FNYEAQ. This CDR3 is 17 amino acids long. The CDR3 reads CASSSAIEPGYNTPLHF. The CDR3 nucleotides read TGTGCCAGCAGCTCCGCGATTGAACCGGGGTATAATACACCCCTCCACTTT. The full variable domain, with the rest looked up from reference TRBV7-6 and TRBJ1-6, is GAGVSQSPRYKVTKRGQDVALRCDPISGHVSLYWYRQALGQGPEFLTYFNYEAQQDKSGLPNDRFSAERPEGSISTLTIQRTEQRDSAMYRCASSSAIEPGYNTPLHFGNGTRLTVT.

This clonotype turned up a few times. The rearrangement links TRBV6-2 or TRBV6-3 to TRBJ2-5; D might be TRBD1 (5 bases). Germline V gene sequence: CDR1 MNHEY, CDR2 SVGEGT. V lost 1 base and J 4 bases, leaving 13 bases between the germline ends. The length of the CDR3 is 15 residues. The CDR3 DNA reads TGTGCCAGCAGTTACTGGCAGGGCCCCAGAGAGACCCAGTACTTC. It translates to CASSYWQGPRETQYF.

The count of this clonotype is one. A much larger clone lies a single base off, so this may be a read error. This CDR3 fails to terminate in the conserved phenylalanine or tryptophan, so it likely reflects a read error. J is TRBJ2-2 and V is TRBV7-3; D is unresolved. The CDR3 runs to 14 residues. Between the trimmed V and J ends, which lost 0 bases and 3 bases, there was a span of 5 bases. Germline V CDR1 and CDR2: SGHTA, FQGTGA. CDR3 nucleotides: TGTGCCAGCAGCTTAACGTGGGACACCGGGGAGCTGTTTTTA. This codes for CASSLTWDTGELFL.

In this sample, this clonotype turned up many times. The rearrangement joins TRBV18 to TRBJ1-2; no clear D gene. Between the trimmed V and J ends, which lost 3 bases and 1 base, there was a span of 12 bases. CDR3 length: 15 amino acids. The germline CDR1 and CDR2 sequences are KGHSH and LQKENI. In DNA form, the CDR3 reads TGTGCCAGCTCACCGCCCCTAGGGATTAACTATGGCTACACCTTC. Translated, it gives CASSPPLGINYGYTF.

There are many counts of this clonotype. The chain carries TRBV7-8 and TRBJ1-5; D not certain. Trimming left V 2 bases short and J 2 bases short, with 10 bases between. CDR3 size: 15 residues. Germline V lookup: CDR1 SGHVS, CDR2 FQNEAQ. In DNA, the CDR3 is TGTGCCAGCAGCTTAACTACGTGGGGCAATCAGCCCCAGCATTTT. Protein: CASSLTTWGNQPQHF.

This clonotype showed up many times. J is TRBJ1-3 and V is TRBV2; D perhaps matches TRBD1 (6 bases). This CDR3 region has 17 residues. Trimming cost V 5 bases and J 0 bases, with 17 bases left between them. Germline V gene lookup returns CDR1 SNHLY and CDR2 FYNNEI. CDR3 nucleotides: TGTGCCAGCAGTCTAACAGGGCAGGCGAACTCTGGAAACACCATATATTTT. Protein product: CASSLTGQANSGNTIYF.

At least ten counts were recorded for this clonotype. This chain uses TRBV10-2 with TRBJ2-1; tentatively, D is TRBD2 (5 bases). The CDR3 is 14 amino acids. V gave up 5 bases and J gave up 7 bases, with 15 bases separating them. CDR1 is WSHSY, CDR2 SAAADI, per germline. The CDR3 DNA follows: TGCGCCAGCAGTACAACGAGGGTGGCAAATGAGCAGTTCTTC. Translation gives CASSTTRVANEQFF.

This clonotype appeared many times. This chain uses TRBV20-1 with TRBJ2-4; perhaps D is TRBD1 or TRBD2 (5 bases each). CDR1 is DFQATT, CDR2 SNEGSKA, per germline (reference sequence). The CDR3 has 16 amino acids. Trimming left V 4 bases short and J 0 bases short, with 16 bases between. The chain's CDR3 is CSAIATAQLAKNIQYF. The CDR3 region has the DNA TGCAGTGCTATAGCGACAGCACAACTAGCCAAAAACATTCAGTACTTC.

The rearrangement links TRBV12-3 or TRBV12-4 to TRBJ1-1, with 9 nucleotides matching TRBD1. J gave up 4 bases and V 6 bases, and 15 bases lay outside the gene matches. The CDR3 contains 17 residues. The CDR3 DNA follows: TGTGCCAGCAGCCTTCAACAGGGGGCGATTTTGGTCACTGAAGCTTTCTTT. Protein: CASSLQQGAILVTEAFF.

This clonotype was observed many times. This sequence joins TRBV10-3 and TRBJ1-5, with D possibly matching TRBD1 (5 bases). The CDR3 totals 15 residues. Germline CDR1 reads ENHRY; CDR2 reads SYGVKD. Between the trimmed V and J ends, which lost 0 bases and 9 bases, there was a span of 15 bases. DNA for the CDR3: TGTGCCATCAGTGAGTCCGGGGCCCCAAACGGGCCCCAGCATTTT. Translation gives CAISESGAPNGPQHF.

The chain combines TRBV4-3 with TRBJ1-1; D gene uncertain. The V gene's germline CDR1 is LGHNA and CDR2 YSLEER. CDR3 length: 13 residues. Trimming left V 0 bases short and J 4 bases short, with 6 bases between. The CDR3 protein is CASSQDWGTEAFF. The CDR3 DNA reads as TGCGCCAGCAGCCAAGACTGGGGCACTGAAGCTTTCTTT.

This clonotype was detected ten times or more. The CDR3 nucleotides read TGTGCCAGCAGTCCTTTCGGGACAGCGAACACTGAAGCTTTCTTT. Translated: CASSPFGTANTEAFF. This sequence joins TRBV6-2 or TRBV6-3 and TRBJ1-1, with 7 nucleotides matching TRBD1. Per the germline V gene, CDR1 is MNHEY and CDR2 is SVGEGT. V lost 5 bases to trimming and J lost 1 base; unmatched junction nucleotides: 7. The CDR3 contains 15 residues.

This clonotype came up many times. V gene TRBV9 combines with J gene TRBJ2-3; 10 positions agree with TRBD1. J gave up 5 bases and V 3 bases, and 3 bases lay outside the gene matches. Per the germline V gene, CDR1 is SGDLS and CDR2 is YYNGEE. The CDR3 runs 14 residues. This CDR3 is CASSAGTGVDTQYF. The DNA for the CDR3 is TGTGCCAGCAGCGCTGGGACAGGGGTAGATACGCAGTATTTT.

This clonotype was recorded many times. The chain uses TRBV7-2 and TRBJ1-1; possibly TRBD1 for D (6 bases). CDR1 is SGHTA and CDR2 is FQGNSA in the germline V gene. This CDR3 spans 16 amino acids. Deletions cut 7 bases from V and 5 bases from J, with 23 bases between. Here the CDR3 reads CASISGKGGAKTEAFF. CDR3 nucleotide sequence: TGTGCCAGCATTTCCGGGAAGGGGGGCGCAAAGACTGAAGCTTTCTTT.

This clonotype was recorded many times. This chain uses TRBV7-9 with TRBJ2-5; the D call may be TRBD1 or TRBD2 (6 bases each). The CDR3 loop spans 14 amino acids. Germline-derived CDR1 and CDR2 are SEHNR and FQNEAQ (reference sequence). The germline V and J ends were trimmed by 5 bases and 2 bases, with 12 bases remaining between them. CDR3 sequence (DNA): TGTGCCAGCAGCCGCGGAGGGACACAAGAGACCCAGTACTTC. This translates into CASSRGGTQETQYF.

The rearrangement uses TRBV4-1 and TRBJ2-1; the match to TRBD2 covers 7 bases. The germline gives CDR1 MGHRA, CDR2 YSYEKL. The CDR3 extends over 16 amino acids. The V gene end was trimmed by 0 bases and the J gene end by 3 bases; junction bases not matched to a gene: 5. The CDR3 spells CASSQDLPSGYNEQFF. In DNA, the CDR3 is TGCGCCAGCAGCCAAGATTTACCTAGCGGCTACAATGAGCAGTTCTTC.